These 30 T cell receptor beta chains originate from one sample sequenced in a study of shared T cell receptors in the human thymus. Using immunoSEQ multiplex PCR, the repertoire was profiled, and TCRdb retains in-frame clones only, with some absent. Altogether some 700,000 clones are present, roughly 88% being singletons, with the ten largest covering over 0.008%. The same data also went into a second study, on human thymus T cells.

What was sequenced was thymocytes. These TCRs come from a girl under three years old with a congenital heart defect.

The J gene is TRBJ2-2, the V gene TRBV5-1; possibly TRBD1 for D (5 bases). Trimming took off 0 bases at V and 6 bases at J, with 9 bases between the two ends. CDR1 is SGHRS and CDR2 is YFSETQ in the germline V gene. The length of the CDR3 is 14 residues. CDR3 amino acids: CASSLGATAGELFF. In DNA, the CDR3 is TGCGCCAGCAGCTTGGGGGCGACAGCCGGGGAGCTGTTTTTT.

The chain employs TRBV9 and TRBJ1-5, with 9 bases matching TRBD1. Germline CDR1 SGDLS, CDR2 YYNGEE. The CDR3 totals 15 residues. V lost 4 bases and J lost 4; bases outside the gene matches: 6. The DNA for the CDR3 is TGTGCCAGCAGCAGGGACAGGGATGAGAATCAGCCCCAGCATTTT. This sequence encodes CASSRDRDENQPQHF.

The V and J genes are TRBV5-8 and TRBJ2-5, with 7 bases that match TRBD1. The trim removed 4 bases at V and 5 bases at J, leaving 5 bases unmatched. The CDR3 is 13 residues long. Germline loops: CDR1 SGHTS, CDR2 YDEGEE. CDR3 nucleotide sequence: TGTGCCAGCAGCAGCAGGGGGTGGGAGACCCAGTACTTC. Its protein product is CASSSRGWETQYF. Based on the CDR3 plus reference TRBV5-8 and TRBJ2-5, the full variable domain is EAGVTQSPTHLIKTRGQQATLRCSPISGHTSVYWYQQALGLGLQFLLWYDEGEERNRGNFPPRFSGRQFPNYSSELNVNALELEDSALYLCASSSRGWETQYFGPGTRLLVL.

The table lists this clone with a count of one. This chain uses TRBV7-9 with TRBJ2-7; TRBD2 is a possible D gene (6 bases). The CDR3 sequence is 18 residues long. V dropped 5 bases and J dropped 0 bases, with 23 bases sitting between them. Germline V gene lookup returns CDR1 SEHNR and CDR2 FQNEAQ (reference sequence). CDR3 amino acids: CASSPEGIMGPSSYEQYF. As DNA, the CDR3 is TGTGCCAGCAGCCCGGAGGGGATTATGGGACCGTCCTCCTACGAGCAGTACTTC. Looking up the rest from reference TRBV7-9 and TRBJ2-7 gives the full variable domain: DTGVSQNPRHKITKRGQNVTFRCDPISEHNRLYWYRQTLGQGPEFLTYFQNEAQLEKSRLLSDRFSAERPKGSFSTLEIQRTEQGDSAMYLCASSPEGIMGPSSYEQYFGPGTRLTVT.

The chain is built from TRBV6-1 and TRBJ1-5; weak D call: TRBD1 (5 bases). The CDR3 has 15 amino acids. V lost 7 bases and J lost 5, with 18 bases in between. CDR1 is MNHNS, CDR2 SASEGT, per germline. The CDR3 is CASIPGGGPYQPQHF. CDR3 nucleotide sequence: TGTGCCAGCATCCCGGGGGGAGGGCCCTATCAGCCCCAGCATTTT.

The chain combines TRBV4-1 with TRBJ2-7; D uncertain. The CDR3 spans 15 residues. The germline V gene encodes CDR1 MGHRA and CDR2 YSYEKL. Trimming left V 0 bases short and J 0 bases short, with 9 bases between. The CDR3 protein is CASSQEGTYSYEQYF. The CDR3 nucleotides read TGCGCCAGCAGCCAAGAGGGCACTTACTCCTACGAGCAGTACTTC.

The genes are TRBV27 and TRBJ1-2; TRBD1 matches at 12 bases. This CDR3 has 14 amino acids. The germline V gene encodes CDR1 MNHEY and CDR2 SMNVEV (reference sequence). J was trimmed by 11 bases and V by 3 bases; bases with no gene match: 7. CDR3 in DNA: TGTGCCAGCAGTTTGGCGGGACAGGGGGCGGGGTACACCTTC. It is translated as CASSLAGQGAGYTF.

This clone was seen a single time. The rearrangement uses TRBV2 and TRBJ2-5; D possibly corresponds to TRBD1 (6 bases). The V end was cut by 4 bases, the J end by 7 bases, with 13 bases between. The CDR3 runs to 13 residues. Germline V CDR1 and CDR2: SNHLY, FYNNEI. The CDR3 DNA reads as TGTGCCAGCAGTGCTGGGGGCGCTGGGACCCAGTACTTC. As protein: CASSAGGAGTQYF.

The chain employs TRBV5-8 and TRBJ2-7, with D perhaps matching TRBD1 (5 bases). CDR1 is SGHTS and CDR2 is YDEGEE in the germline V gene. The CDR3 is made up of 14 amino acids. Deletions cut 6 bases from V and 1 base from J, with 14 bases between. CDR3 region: CASTSWGRSYEQYF. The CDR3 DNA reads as TGTGCCAGCACCTCTTGGGGCCGGTCCTACGAGCAGTACTTC.

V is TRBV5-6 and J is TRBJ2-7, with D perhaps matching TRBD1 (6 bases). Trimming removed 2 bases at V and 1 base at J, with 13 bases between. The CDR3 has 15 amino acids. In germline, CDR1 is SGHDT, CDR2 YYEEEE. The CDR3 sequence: CASSFGGQVSYEQYF. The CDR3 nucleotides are TGTGCCAGCAGCTTTGGGGGACAAGTATCCTACGAGCAGTACTTC.

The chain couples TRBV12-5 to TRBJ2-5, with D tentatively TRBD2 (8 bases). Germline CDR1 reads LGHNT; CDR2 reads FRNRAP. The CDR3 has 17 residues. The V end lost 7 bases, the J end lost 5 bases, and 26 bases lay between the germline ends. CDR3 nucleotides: TGTGCTAGTGCCTCTATAGAGCGGGGGAGGGGGCGGGAGACCCAGTACTTC. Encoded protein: CASASIERGRGRETQYF.

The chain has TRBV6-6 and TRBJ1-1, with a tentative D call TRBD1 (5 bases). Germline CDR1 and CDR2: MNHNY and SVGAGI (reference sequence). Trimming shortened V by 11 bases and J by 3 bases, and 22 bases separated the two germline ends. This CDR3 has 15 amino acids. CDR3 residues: CAGYYLWGVDTEAFF. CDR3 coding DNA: TGTGCCGGCTATTACCTGTGGGGGGTAGACACTGAAGCTTTCTTT.

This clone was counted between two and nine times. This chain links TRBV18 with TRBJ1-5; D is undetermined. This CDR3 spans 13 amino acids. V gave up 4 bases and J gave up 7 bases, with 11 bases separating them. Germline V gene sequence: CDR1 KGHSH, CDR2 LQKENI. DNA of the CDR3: TGTGCCAGCTCACAGTCTTTGGCCCAGCCCCAGCATTTT. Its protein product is CASSQSLAQPQHF.

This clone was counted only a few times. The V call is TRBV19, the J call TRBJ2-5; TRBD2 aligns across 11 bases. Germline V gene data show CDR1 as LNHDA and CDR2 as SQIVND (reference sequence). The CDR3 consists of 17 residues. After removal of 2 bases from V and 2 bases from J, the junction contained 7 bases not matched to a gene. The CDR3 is CASSILAGGLNQETQYF. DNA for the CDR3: TGTGCCAGTAGTATACTAGCGGGGGGCCTCAATCAAGAGACCCAGTACTTC.

CDR3 bases: TGTGCCAGCAGTCCCAGGGTGGAATTCGAAAAACTGTTTTTT. Its protein is CASSPRVEFEKLFF. The chain recombines TRBV25-1 with TRBJ1-4, with D perhaps matching TRBD1 (5 bases). V dropped 5 bases and J dropped 8 bases, with 15 bases sitting between them. Germline V gene sequence: CDR1 MGHDK, CDR2 SYGVNS. This CDR3 region has 14 residues.

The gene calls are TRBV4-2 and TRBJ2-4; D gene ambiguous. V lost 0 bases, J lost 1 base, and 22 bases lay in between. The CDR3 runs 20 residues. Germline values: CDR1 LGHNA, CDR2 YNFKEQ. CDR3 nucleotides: TGTGCCAGCAGCCAAGATTTTTTATCGTGGAGACCCAAGGCCAAAAACATTCAGTACTTC. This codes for CASSQDFLSWRPKAKNIQYF.

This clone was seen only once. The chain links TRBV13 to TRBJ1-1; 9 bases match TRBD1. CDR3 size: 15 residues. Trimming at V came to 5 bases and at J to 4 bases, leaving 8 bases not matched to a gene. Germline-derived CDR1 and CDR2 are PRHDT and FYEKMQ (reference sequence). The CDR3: CASSPGQGRITEAFF. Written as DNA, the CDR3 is TGTGCCAGCAGCCCCGGACAGGGGAGGATCACTGAAGCTTTCTTT.

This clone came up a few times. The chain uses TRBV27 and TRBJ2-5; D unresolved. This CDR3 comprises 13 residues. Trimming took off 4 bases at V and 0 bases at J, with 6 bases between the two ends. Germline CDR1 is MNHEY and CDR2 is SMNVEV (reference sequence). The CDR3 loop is CASSCDNQETQYF. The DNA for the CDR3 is TGTGCCAGCAGTTGTGACAACCAAGAGACCCAGTACTTC.

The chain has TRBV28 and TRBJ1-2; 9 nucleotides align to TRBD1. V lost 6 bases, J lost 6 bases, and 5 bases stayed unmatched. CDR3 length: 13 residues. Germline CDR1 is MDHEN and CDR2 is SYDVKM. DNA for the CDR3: TGTGCCAGCAGGGGGGACAGGGAGGATGGCTACACCTTC. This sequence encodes CASRGDREDGYTF.

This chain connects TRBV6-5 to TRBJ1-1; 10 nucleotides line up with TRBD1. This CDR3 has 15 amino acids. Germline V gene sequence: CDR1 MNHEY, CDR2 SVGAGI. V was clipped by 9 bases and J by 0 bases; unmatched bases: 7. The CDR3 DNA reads TGTGCCAGTGGACAGGGGGATCCTTTGAACACTGAAGCTTTCTTT. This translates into CASGQGDPLNTEAFF.

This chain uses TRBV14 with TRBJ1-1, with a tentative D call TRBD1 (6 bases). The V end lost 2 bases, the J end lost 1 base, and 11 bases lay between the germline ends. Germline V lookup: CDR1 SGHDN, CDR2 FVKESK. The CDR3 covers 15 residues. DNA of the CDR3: TGTGCCAGCAGCCAACCAGGACAGTGGAACACTGAAGCTTTCTTT. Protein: CASSQPGQWNTEAFF.

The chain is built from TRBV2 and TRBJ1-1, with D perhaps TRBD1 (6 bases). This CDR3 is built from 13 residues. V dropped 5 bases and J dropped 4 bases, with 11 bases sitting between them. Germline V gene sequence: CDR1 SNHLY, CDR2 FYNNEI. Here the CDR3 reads CASSFRGTTEAFF. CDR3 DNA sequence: TGTGCCAGCAGTTTCAGGGGAACCACTGAAGCTTTCTTT.

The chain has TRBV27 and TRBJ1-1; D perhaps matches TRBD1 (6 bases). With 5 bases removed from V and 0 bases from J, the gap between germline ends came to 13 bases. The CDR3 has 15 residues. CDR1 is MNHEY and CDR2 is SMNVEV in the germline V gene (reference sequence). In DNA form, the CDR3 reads TGTGCCAGCAGTAACAGGGCCTTCATGAACACTGAAGCTTTCTTT. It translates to CASSNRAFMNTEAFF.

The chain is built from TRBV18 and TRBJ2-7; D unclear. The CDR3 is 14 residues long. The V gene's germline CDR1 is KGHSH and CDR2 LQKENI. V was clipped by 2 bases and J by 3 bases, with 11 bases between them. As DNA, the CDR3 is TGTGCCAGCTCACCAGACACAGCACGCTACGAGCAGTACTTC. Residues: CASSPDTARYEQYF.

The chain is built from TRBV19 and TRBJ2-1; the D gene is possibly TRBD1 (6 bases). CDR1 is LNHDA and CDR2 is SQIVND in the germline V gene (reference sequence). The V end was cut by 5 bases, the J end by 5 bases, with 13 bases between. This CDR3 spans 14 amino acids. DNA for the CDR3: TGTGCCAGTAGTCTAACAGGGACGGACAATGAGCAGTTCTTC. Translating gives CASSLTGTDNEQFF.

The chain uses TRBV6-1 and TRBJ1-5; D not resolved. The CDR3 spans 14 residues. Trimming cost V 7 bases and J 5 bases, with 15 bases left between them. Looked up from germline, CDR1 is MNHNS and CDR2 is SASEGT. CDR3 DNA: TGTGCCAGCACCCGGGAACCCCCGGATCAGCCCCAGCATTTT. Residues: CASTREPPDQPQHF.

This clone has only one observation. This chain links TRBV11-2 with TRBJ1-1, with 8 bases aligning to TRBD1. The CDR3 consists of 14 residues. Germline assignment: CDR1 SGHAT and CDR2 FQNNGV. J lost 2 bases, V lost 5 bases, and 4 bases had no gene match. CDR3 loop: CASSETGGNTEAFF. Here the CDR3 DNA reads TGTGCCAGCAGCGAAACAGGGGGTAACACTGAAGCTTTCTTT.

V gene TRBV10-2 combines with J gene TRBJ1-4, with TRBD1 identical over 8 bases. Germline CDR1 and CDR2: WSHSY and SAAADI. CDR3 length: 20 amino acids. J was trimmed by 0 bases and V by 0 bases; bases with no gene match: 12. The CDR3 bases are TGCGCCAGCAGTGAGTCGAGCTGGACAGGGATGGTCCCAACTAATGAAAAACTGTTTTTT. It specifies CASSESSWTGMVPTNEKLFF.

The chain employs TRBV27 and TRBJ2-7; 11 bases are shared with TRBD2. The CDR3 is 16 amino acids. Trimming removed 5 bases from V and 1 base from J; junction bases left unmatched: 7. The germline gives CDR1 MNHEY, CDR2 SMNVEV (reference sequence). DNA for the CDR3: TGTGCCAGCAGTACCACTTTAGCGGGGGGGTCCTACGAGCAGTACTTC. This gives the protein CASSTTLAGGSYEQYF.

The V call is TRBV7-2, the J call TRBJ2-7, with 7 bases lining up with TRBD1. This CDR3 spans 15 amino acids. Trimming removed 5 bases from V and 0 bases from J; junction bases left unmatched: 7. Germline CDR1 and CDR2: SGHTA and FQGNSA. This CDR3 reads CASSKDGDSSYEQYF. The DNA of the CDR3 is TGTGCCAGCAGCAAAGACGGGGACAGCTCCTACGAGCAGTACTTC.